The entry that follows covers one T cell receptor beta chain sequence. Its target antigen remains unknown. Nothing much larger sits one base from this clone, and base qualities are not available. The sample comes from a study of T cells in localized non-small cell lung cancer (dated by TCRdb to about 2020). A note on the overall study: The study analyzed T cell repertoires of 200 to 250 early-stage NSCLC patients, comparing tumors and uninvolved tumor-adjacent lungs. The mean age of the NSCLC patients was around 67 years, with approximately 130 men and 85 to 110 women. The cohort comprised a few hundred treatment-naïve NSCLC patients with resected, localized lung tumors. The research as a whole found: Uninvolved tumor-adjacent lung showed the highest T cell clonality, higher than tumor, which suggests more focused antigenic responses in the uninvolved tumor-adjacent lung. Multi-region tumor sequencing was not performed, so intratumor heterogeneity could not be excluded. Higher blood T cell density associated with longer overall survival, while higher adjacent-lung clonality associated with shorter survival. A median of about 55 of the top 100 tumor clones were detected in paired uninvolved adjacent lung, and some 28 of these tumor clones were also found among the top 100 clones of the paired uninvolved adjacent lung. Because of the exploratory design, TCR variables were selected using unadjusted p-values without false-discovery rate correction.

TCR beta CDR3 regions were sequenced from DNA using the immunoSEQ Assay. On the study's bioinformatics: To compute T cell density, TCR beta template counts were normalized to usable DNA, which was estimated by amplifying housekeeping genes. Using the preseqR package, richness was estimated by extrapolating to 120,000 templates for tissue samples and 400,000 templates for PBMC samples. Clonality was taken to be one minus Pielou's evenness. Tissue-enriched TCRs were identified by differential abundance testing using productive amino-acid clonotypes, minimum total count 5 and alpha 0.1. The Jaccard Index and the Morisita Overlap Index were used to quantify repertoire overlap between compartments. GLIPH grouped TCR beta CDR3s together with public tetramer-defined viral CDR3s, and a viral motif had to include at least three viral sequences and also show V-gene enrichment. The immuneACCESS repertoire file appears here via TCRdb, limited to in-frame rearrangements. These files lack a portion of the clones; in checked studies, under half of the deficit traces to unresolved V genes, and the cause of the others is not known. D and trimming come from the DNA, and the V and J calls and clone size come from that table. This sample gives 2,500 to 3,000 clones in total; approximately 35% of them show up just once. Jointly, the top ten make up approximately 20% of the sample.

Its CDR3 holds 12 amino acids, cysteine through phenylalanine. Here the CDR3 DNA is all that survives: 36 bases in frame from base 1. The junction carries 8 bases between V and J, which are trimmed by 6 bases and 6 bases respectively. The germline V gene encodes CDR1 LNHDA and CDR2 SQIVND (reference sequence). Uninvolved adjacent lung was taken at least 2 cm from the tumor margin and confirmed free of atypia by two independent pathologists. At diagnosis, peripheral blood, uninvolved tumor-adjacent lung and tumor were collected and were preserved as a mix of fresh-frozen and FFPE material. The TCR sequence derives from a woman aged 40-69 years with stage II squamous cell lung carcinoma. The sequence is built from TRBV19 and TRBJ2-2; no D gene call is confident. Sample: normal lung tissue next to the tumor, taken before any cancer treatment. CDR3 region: CASSYRPGELFF. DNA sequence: TGTGCCAGTAGCTACCGGCCCGGGGAGCTGTTTTTT.